These T cell receptor beta chains were read from a single sample in a study of shared clonotypes between healthy human individuals. Assay: immunoSEQ multiplex PCR; the TCRdb copy retains only in-frame clones and omits some. This sample has approximately 2.1 million clones, with more than 85% found just once. The sample was naive CD4+ T cells from PBMCs. The receptor set was obtained from a young man in good health. Some clones in this sample may be carry-over from other donors' samples. Both conserved end residues are part of each CDR3. A D gene is named only where the DNA matches it firmly. Only some rows state a clone size, as once, few, many or a class for expanded clones.

TRBV18	-	TRBJ1-1	-	CASSGRHTEAFF	TGTGCCAGCTCAGGCAGGCACACTGAAGCTTTCTTT
TRBV6-1	TRBD1	TRBJ2-1	-	CASSDGRGPWSYNEQFF	TGTGCCAGCAGTGACGGCAGGGGGCCCTGGTCCTACAATGAGCAGTTCTTC
TRBV7-9	TRBD2	TRBJ2-1	-	CASSFIPIGGSIQFF	TGTGCCAGCAGCTTCATTCCGATTGGCGGGAGTATCCAGTTCTTC
TRBV28	-	TRBJ2-5	-	CASSTSPTRETQYF	TGTGCCAGCAGCACTAGCCCCACAAGAGAGACCCAGTACTTC
TRBV7-3	-	TRBJ2-3	-	CASSSGTDTQYF	TGTGCCAGCAGCTCGGGGACAGATACGCAGTATTTT
TRBV30	TRBD1	TRBJ1-5	few	CAWSVRDRHQHF	TGTGCCTGGAGTGTACGGGACAGGCACCAGCATTTT
TRBV4-2	-	TRBJ2-5	-	CASSQRERETQYF	TGTGCCAGCAGCCAGAGAGAGCGGGAGACCCAGTACTTC
TRBV4-3	-	TRBJ2-1	-	CASSQEDTVNEQFF	TGCGCCAGCAGCCAAGAAGACACGGTGAATGAGCAGTTCTTC
TRBV2	-	TRBJ2-2	-	CASSDNGELFF	TGTGCCAGCAGTGATAACGGGGAGCTGTTTTTT
TRBV15	-	TRBJ2-3	-	CATSRDSTDTQYF	TGTGCCACCAGCAGGGATAGCACAGATACGCAGTATTTT
TRBV4-1	TRBD2	TRBJ2-1	-	CASSQAGTSTYNEQFF	TGCGCCAGCAGCCAAGCCGGGACTAGCACCTACAATGAGCAGTTCTTC
TRBV4-1	-	TRBJ1-2	-	CASSHPAGGPLYGYTF	TGCGCCAGCAGCCACCCGGCGGGCGGACCCCTCTATGGCTACACCTTC
TRBV5-1	-	TRBJ2-1	-	CASSLAGGDPGGRVSSYNEQFF	TGCGCCAGCAGCTTGGCAGGGGGAGACCCCGGCGGGAGAGTGAGCTCCTACAATGAGCAGTTCTTC
TRBV6-1	-	TRBJ1-1	-	CASSELLNTEAFF	TGTGCCAGCAGTGAATTATTAAACACTGAAGCTTTCTTT
TRBV6-6	-	TRBJ1-5	-	CASSYDGNQPQHF	TGTGCCAGCAGTTACGACGGAAATCAGCCCCAGCATTTT
TRBV30	-	TRBJ1-1	-	CAWSVGGNAFF	TGTGCCTGGAGTGTAGGGGGGAACGCTTTCTTT
TRBV19	-	TRBJ1-4	-	CASRRGGGEKLFF	TGTGCCAGTAGGCGAGGAGGGGGTGAAAAACTGTTTTTT
TRBV19	-	TRBJ2-5	-	CASSTIMGEETQYF	TGTGCCAGTAGTACCATTATGGGGGAAGAGACCCAGTACTTC
TRBV9	TRBD2	TRBJ2-1	-	CASSVFSGSAEQFF	TGTGCCAGCAGCGTGTTCAGCGGGAGTGCTGAGCAGTTCTTC
TRBV5-4	-	TRBJ2-6	-	CASSVRGSGANVLTF	TGTGCCAGCAGCGTCAGGGGCAGTGGGGCCAACGTCCTGACTTTC
TRBV6-5	-	TRBJ2-7	-	CASRRGPGSYEQYF	TGTGCCAGCCGCCGGGGGCCCGGGTCCTACGAGCAGTACTTC
TRBV2	-	TRBJ1-1	-	CASSEQGRNTEAFF	TGTGCCAGCAGCGAACAAGGACGGAACACTGAAGCTTTCTTT
TRBV28	TRBD1	TRBJ1-5	-	CASSLGQGRNQPQHF	TGTGCCAGCAGTTTAGGACAGGGGCGGAATCAGCCCCAGCATTTT
TRBV18	-	TRBJ1-5	-	CASSPSGGGGNQPQHF	TGTGCCAGCTCACCCTCGGGAGGGGGGGGGAATCAGCCCCAGCATTTT
TRBV19	-	TRBJ1-2	-	CASSISFPKNNYGYTF	TGTGCCAGTAGTATATCCTTCCCGAAAAATAACTATGGCTACACCTTC
TRBV27	-	TRBJ1-2	-	CASSPISEGYGYTF	TGTGCCAGCAGCCCCATTTCCGAGGGCTATGGCTACACCTTC
TRBV7-9	TRBD2	TRBJ2-2	-	CASSSKTSGRATGELFF	TGTGCCAGCAGCTCAAAGACTAGCGGGAGGGCCACCGGGGAGCTGTTTTTT
TRBV2	TRBD1	TRBJ1-2	-	CASSVDRFYYGYTF	TGTGCCAGCAGTGTGGACAGGTTTTACTATGGCTACACCTTC
TRBV7-9	TRBD1	TRBJ2-3	-	CASSKPGQGWADTQYF	TGTGCCAGCAGCAAACCGGGACAGGGATGGGCAGATACGCAGTATTTT
TRBV5-1	-	TRBJ2-3	-	CASSSATDTQYF	TGCGCCAGCAGCAGCGCTACAGATACGCAGTATTTT
TRBV18	TRBD2	TRBJ2-2	-	CASSPASLAGGRDTGELFF	TGTGCCAGCTCACCAGCTTCACTAGCGGGAGGGCGTGACACCGGGGAGCTGTTTTTT
TRBV6-1	-	TRBJ2-1	-	CASSEVAGPYLEQFF	TGTGCCAGCAGTGAAGTGGCGGGACCATATCTTGAGCAGTTCTTC
TRBV28	-	TRBJ1-5	-	CASSSRILAQHF	TGTGCCAGCAGTTCCCGGATCTTGGCCCAGCATTTT
TRBV6-5	-	TRBJ1-1	-	CASSYSRRGNTEAFF	TGTGCCAGCAGTTACTCTCGCAGGGGCAACACTGAAGCTTTCTTT
TRBV5-1	TRBD2	TRBJ2-1	-	CASSSGSTNEQFF	TGCGCCAGCAGTAGCGGGAGTACCAATGAGCAGTTCTTC